This T cell receptor (beta chain) appears in the sequencing data of a study of T cells after yellow fever vaccination. Study information: Any fraction with a low cell number was prepared using SMART-Seq v4 Ultra Low Input.

They built TCR cDNA with 5'RACE template switching, a step that put in a universal primer site and UMIs. TCRdb reprocessed the 5' RACE reads with MiXCR, giving one entry per CDR3 protein. The sample has about 94,000 distinct CDR3 sequences; about 8.4% are singletons. General observations from the study: Abundant clonotypes from the bulk population could get into FACS-sorted repertoires as contaminants. Just a small share of clonotypes turned up in the CD4 compartment as well as the CD8 compartment.

CDR3 length: 15 amino acids. Germline trimming cut 4 bases from V and 0 bases from J; bases unmatched to any gene: 4. CDR1 and CDR2 (germline): SGHTA, FQGNSA. Sequencing was performed on CD8+ T cells not binding an NS4B(214-222) dextramer, sorted from PBMCs, taken around 15 days after the first yellow fever vaccination. The TCR originated in a man younger than 30 who received the YFV17D yellow fever vaccine. The chain recombines TRBV7-2 with TRBJ2-3; 7 bases line up with TRBD1. Here the CDR3 reads CASSSGQTSTDTQYF. The CDR3 bases are TGTGCCAGCAGCTCGGGACAGACTAGCACAGATACGCAGTATTTT.